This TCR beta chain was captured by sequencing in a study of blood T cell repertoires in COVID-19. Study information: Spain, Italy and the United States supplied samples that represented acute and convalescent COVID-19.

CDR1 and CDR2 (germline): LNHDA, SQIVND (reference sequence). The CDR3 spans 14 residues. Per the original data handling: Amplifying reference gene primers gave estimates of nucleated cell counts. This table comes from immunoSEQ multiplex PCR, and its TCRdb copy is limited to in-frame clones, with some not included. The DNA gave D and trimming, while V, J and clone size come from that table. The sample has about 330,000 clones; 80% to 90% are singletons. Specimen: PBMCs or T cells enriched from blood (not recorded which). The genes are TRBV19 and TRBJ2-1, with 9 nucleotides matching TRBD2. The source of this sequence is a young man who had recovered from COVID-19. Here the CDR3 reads CGTLAGTSYNEQFF. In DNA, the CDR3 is TGTGGGACACTAGCGGGTACCTCCTACAATGAGCAGTTCTTC.